There are many counts of the clone carrying this TCR beta chain. Its specificity is not known. Germline-derived CDR1 and CDR2 are DFQATT and SNEGSKA (reference sequence). V lost 0 bases and J 8 bases, leaving 11 bases between the germline ends. There are 13 residues in the CDR3. The library targeted TCRbeta and was prepared with unique molecular identifiers. Each CDR3 protein is one row after TCRdb ran MiXCR on the PCR reads. Of under 25,000 distinct CDR3 sequences in the sample, 10% to 15% were seen once. This record comes from a study of T-cell reconstitution after alpha-beta-depleted transplantation in children. General observations from the study: Surviving recipient T cells and thymic progenitors underlay high day-60 TCRbeta diversity in some patients. Hyperexpanded clones declined; after one year, newly produced T cells mostly supplied diversity.

The input for sequencing was PBMCs, mostly from graft donor cells, taken 60 days after TCRalphabeta/CD19-depleted stem cell transplant. The chain employs TRBV20-1 and TRBJ2-1; D is possibly TRBD1 (5 bases). This clonotype was obtained from a female patient aged 2-9 years who had a stem cell transplant for congenital amegakaryocytic thrombocytopenia, so the T cells may come from the graft donor. CDR3 region: CSARDLKGDEQFF. In DNA, the CDR3 is TGCAGTGCTAGAGATCTAAAAGGGGATGAGCAGTTCTTC.